This T cell receptor (beta chain) was found in a study of blood T cell repertoires in COVID-19. Original processing notes: Amplification of reference gene primers was used by the study to estimate nucleated cell counts. TCRdb keeps only in-frame clones here, not all; method: immunoSEQ multiplex PCR. The V and J calls and clone size come from that table; D and trimming were worked out from the DNA. The sample lists about 150,000 clones; around 85% were seen once. This CDR3 spans 13 amino acids. Germline values: CDR1 SGHVS, CDR2 FQNEAQ. V dropped 5 bases and J dropped 15; count of bases not matched to a gene: 12.

The rearrangement uses TRBV7-8 and TRBJ1-4, with 7 bases matching TRBD1. The TCR originated in an older woman with acute or convalescent COVID-19. What was sequenced was peripheral blood. The CDR3 DNA reads TGTGCCAGCAGCCTGGGGACAGCAGATCCGATGTTTTTT. This gives the protein CASSLGTADPMFF.